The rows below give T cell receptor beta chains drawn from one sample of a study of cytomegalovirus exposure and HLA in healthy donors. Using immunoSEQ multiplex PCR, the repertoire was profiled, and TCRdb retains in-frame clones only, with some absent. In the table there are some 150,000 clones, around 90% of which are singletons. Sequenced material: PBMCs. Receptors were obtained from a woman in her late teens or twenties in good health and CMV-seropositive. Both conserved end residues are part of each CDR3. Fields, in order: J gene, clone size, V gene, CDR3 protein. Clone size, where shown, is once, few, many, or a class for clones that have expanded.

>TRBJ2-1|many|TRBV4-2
CASSQDLGSGSYEQFF
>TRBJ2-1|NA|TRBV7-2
CASSLGAGVHNEQFF
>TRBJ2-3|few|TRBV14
CASSRTGADTDTQYF
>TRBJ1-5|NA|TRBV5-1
CASRGQPNQPQHF
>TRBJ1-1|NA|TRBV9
CASSVGSADNIDF
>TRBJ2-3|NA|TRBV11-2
CASKASGTDTQYF
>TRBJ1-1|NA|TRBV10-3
CATTEVRERTEAFF
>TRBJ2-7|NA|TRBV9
CASSGGGDEQYF
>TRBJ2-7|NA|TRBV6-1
CASSEDTVSYEQYF
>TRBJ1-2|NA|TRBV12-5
CASGYLDKGTGSDRGYTF
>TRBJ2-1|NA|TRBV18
CASSPAGGSYNEQFF
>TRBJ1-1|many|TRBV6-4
CASSEGANTEAFF
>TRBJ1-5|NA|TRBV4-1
CASRGDGENQPQHF
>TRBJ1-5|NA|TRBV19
CASRGSGGAGNQPQHF
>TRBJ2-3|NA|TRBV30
CSLAQSTDTQYF
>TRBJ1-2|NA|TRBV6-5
CASSFTSANYGYTF
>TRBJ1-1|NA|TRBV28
CASSLATAREGAFF
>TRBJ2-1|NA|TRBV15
CATSRPGQAYNEQFF
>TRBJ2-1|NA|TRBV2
CASSEQGNSYNEQFF
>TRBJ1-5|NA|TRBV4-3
CASSEDRDQPQHF
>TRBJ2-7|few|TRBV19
CASRREREDSYEQYF
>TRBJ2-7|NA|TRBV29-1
CSVEGDRVGSYEQYF
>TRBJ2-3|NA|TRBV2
CASSEALRTSRLTQYF
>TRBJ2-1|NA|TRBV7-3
CASSPGGDEQFF
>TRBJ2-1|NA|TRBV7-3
CASSMDRGDNEQFF
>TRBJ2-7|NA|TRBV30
CAWSYSAEVSYEQYF
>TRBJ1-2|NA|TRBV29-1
CSVDSRGYGYTF
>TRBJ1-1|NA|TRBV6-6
CASRMTGQVTEAFF
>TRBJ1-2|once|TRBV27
CASSLRGGVGGGYTF
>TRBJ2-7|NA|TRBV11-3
CASSLTGTSRTYEQYF
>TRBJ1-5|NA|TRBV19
CASTFSGGGNQPQHF
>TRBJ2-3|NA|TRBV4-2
CASSQGVETSDTDTQYF
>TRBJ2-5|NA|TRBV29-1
CSVGLGPQETQYF
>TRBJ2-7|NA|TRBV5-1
CASSFEGGEREQYF
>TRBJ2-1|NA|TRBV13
CASSLKVWREPASGSYNEQFF
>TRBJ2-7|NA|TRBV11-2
CASSFSVYEQYF
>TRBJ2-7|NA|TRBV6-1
CASSETGSGSYEQYF
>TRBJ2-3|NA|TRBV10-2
CASSARTREDTQYF
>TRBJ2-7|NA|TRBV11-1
CASSPSGGTPYEQYF
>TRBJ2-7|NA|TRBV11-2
CASSWTGAHEQYF
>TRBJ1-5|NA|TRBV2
CASSESGYNQPQHF
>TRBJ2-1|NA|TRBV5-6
CASSFFGTKYNEQFF
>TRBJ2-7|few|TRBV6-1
CASHEQLPPYEQYF
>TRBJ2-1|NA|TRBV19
CASRKGQGLYNEQFF
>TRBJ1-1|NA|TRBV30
CAARTRVNTEAFF
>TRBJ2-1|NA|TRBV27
CASSLLGFLSSYNEQFF
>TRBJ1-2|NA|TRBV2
CASSDRGAGYGYTF
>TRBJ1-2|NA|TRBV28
CASSPDRVANYGYTF
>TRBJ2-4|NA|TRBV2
CASSEEAAAKNIQYF
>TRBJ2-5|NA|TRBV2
CASSRERETQYF
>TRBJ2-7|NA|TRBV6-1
CASSEEVGSSYEQYF
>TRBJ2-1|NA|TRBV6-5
CASSYSRTGRNEQFF
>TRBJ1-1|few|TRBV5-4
CASSLMQVNTEAFF
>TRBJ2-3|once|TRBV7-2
CASSLIGWVTGSTDTQYF
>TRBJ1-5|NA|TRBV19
CASSTTGVKGRWHQPQHF